There are a few counts of the clone carrying this TCR beta chain. This record comes from a study of T-cell reconstitution after alpha-beta-depleted transplantation in children. Preparing the TCRbeta library involved the use of unique molecular identifiers. TCRdb reprocessed the PCR reads via MiXCR and lists one record per CDR3 protein. Found here are hundreds of thousands of distinct CDR3 sequences, 30% to 35% of them singletons; the top ten hold approximately 2.3%. V gave up 6 bases and J gave up 7 bases, with 18 bases separating them. There are 13 residues in the CDR3. Germline V gene data show CDR1 as DFQATT and CDR2 as SNEGSKA (reference sequence).

The starting material was PBMCs from the stem cell graft donor, obtained from the stem cell graft. The gene calls are TRBV20-1 and TRBJ1-1; D unclear. This sequence was found in a human donor who donated a stem cell graft to a child with aplastic anemia. The CDR3 protein is CSARIIATLEAFF. CDR3 coding DNA: TGCAGTGCGAGGATAATCGCGACACTTGAAGCTTTCTTT.